The rows below give T cell receptor beta chains drawn from one sample of a study of OX40 agonist ivuxolimab in advanced cancers. Sequenced by immunoSEQ multiplex PCR; TCRdb stores in-frame clones only, minus some. The sample shows about 14,000 clones, approximately 77% of them seen only once. Specimen: CD4+ or CD8+ T cells sorted from blood, collected in a trial of the OX40 agonist ivuxolimab. The receptors come from an adult with an advanced solid tumor such as melanoma, head and neck, liver or kidney cancer. Both conserved end residues are part of each CDR3. Each record gives: V gene, clone size, J gene, D gene, CDR3 DNA, CDR3 protein. The D gene is left open where the match is weak. Clone size is not always given. Where it is, it says once, few, many or a class for expanded clones.

v_gene: TRBV27; abundance: .; j_gene: TRBJ1-4; d_gene: .; CDR3nt: TGTGCCAGCAAGATACTTGGGGGCTATAATGAAAAACTGTTTTTT; CDR3aa: CASKILGGYNEKLFF
v_gene: TRBV28; abundance: .; j_gene: TRBJ2-2; d_gene: .; CDR3nt: TGTGCCAGTACCACAAACACCGGGGAGCTGTTTTTT; CDR3aa: CASTTNTGELFF
v_gene: TRBV27; abundance: .; j_gene: TRBJ2-3; d_gene: .; CDR3nt: TGTGCCAGCAGCCGTGGGTTGTCTAGCACAGATACGCAGTATTTT; CDR3aa: CASSRGLSSTDTQYF
v_gene: TRBV7-8; abundance: .; j_gene: TRBJ2-1; d_gene: TRBD1; CDR3nt: TGTGCCAGCAGCCCCCGACAGGGGACCCATGAGCAGTTCTTC; CDR3aa: CASSPRQGTHEQFF
v_gene: TRBV4-1; abundance: .; j_gene: TRBJ1-1; d_gene: .; CDR3nt: TGCGCCAGCAGCCAGGGAGGGACCCAGCTGAACACTGAAGCTTTCTTT; CDR3aa: CASSQGGTQLNTEAFF
v_gene: TRBV5-5; abundance: once; j_gene: TRBJ1-2; d_gene: .; CDR3nt: TGTGCCAGCAGCTTGGCCTTCGTGGCTAACTATGGCTACACCTTC; CDR3aa: CASSLAFVANYGYTF
v_gene: TRBV2; abundance: .; j_gene: TRBJ1-2; d_gene: .; CDR3nt: TGTGCCAGCAGTGAAGGGGGACCGAGCTATGGCTACACCTTC; CDR3aa: CASSEGGPSYGYTF
v_gene: TRBV7-8; abundance: .; j_gene: TRBJ2-6; d_gene: .; CDR3nt: TGTGCCAGCAGCCCAGGTGGGGCCAACGTCCTGACTTTC; CDR3aa: CASSPGGANVLTF
v_gene: TRBV19; abundance: once; j_gene: TRBJ1-5; d_gene: .; CDR3nt: TGTGCCAGTAGTATTCTCGACGGCAATCAGCCCCAGCATTTT; CDR3aa: CASSILDGNQPQHF
v_gene: TRBV29-1; abundance: few; j_gene: TRBJ1-1; d_gene: .; CDR3nt: TGCAGCGTTGACGAGTGGAACACTGAAGCTTTCTTT; CDR3aa: CSVDEWNTEAFF
v_gene: TRBV6-5; abundance: .; j_gene: TRBJ1-5; d_gene: .; CDR3nt: TGTGCCAGCAGTTACTACGATTATAGCAATCAGCCCCAGCATTTT; CDR3aa: CASSYYDYSNQPQHF
v_gene: TRBV6-1; abundance: few; j_gene: TRBJ2-1; d_gene: TRBD2; CDR3nt: TGTGCCAGCAGTGGGACTAGCGGCTCCTACAATGAGCAGTTCTTC; CDR3aa: CASSGTSGSYNEQFF
v_gene: TRBV29-1; abundance: .; j_gene: TRBJ2-7; d_gene: .; CDR3nt: TGCAGCGTTGAAGATCCCGGCTCCTACGAGCAGTACTTC; CDR3aa: CSVEDPGSYEQYF
v_gene: TRBV9; abundance: .; j_gene: TRBJ1-1; d_gene: .; CDR3nt: TGTGCCAGCAGCGTATTGGGGGAGACTGAAGCTTTCTTT; CDR3aa: CASSVLGETEAFF
v_gene: TRBV28; abundance: .; j_gene: TRBJ2-2; d_gene: TRBD2; CDR3nt: TGTGCCAGCAGTTACGAACCAGCGGGAGGGACCGGGGAGCTGTTTTTT; CDR3aa: CASSYEPAGGTGELFF
v_gene: TRBV10-3; abundance: .; j_gene: TRBJ2-7; d_gene: .; CDR3nt: TGTGCCATGACGAGAGAAACAAACTTC; CDR3aa: CAMTRETNF
v_gene: TRBV5-1; abundance: once; j_gene: TRBJ2-3; d_gene: TRBD2; CDR3nt: TGCGCCAGCAGCTTGGCCAATAGCGGGAGTGATACGCAGTATTTT; CDR3aa: CASSLANSGSDTQYF
v_gene: TRBV15; abundance: .; j_gene: TRBJ2-1; d_gene: TRBD2; CDR3nt: TGTGCCACCAGCAGATTCCCGACTAGCGGGAGGGATGAGCAGTTCTTC; CDR3aa: CATSRFPTSGRDEQFF
v_gene: TRBV19; abundance: once; j_gene: TRBJ1-3; d_gene: .; CDR3nt: TGTGCCAGTAGTATAGATTTCGGCGCCTCTGGAAACACCATATATTTT; CDR3aa: CASSIDFGASGNTIYF
v_gene: TRBV7-3; abundance: few; j_gene: TRBJ2-2; d_gene: .; CDR3nt: TGTGCCAGCAGTGATGTGGCGAACACCGGGGAGCTGTTTTTT; CDR3aa: CASSDVANTGELFF
v_gene: TRBV28; abundance: .; j_gene: TRBJ1-6; d_gene: TRBD1; CDR3nt: TGTGCCAGCAGTAACAGGGGGCTGAATTCACCCCTCCACTTT; CDR3aa: CASSNRGLNSPLHF
v_gene: TRBV7-9; abundance: few; j_gene: TRBJ1-5; d_gene: .; CDR3nt: TGTGCCAGCAGCATACAGGGTTTCCAGCCCCAGCATTTT; CDR3aa: CASSIQGFQPQHF
v_gene: TRBV9; abundance: .; j_gene: TRBJ1-2; d_gene: .; CDR3nt: TGTGCCAGCAGCGTAGGGGGCGACTATGGCTACACCTTC; CDR3aa: CASSVGGDYGYTF
v_gene: TRBV29-1; abundance: .; j_gene: TRBJ1-2; d_gene: .; CDR3nt: TGCAGCGTTGAAGTTGGAGGGCATCGTGGCTACACCTTC; CDR3aa: CSVEVGGHRGYTF
v_gene: TRBV19; abundance: .; j_gene: TRBJ1-2; d_gene: TRBD1; CDR3nt: TGTGCCAGTCGATTTGGACAGGGGAACTATGGCTACACCTTC; CDR3aa: CASRFGQGNYGYTF
v_gene: TRBV4-1; abundance: few; j_gene: TRBJ2-3; d_gene: .; CDR3nt: TGCGCCAGCAGCCAAGCGAGGACAGATACGCAGTATTTT; CDR3aa: CASSQARTDTQYF
v_gene: TRBV19; abundance: .; j_gene: TRBJ1-1; d_gene: TRBD1; CDR3nt: TGTGCCAGTAGTCCCCTGGTTCCCGGGACAGGGAACACTGAAGCTTTCTTT; CDR3aa: CASSPLVPGTGNTEAFF
v_gene: TRBV27; abundance: .; j_gene: TRBJ2-7; d_gene: .; CDR3nt: TGTGCCAGCAGTTTAGTGGGAGAAGTGGCCTACGAGCAGTACTTC; CDR3aa: CASSLVGEVAYEQYF
v_gene: TRBV15; abundance: .; j_gene: TRBJ1-1; d_gene: .; CDR3nt: TGTGCCACCAGCAGAGCCCCCCCCACGGCGGGGGACACTGAAGCTTTCTTT; CDR3aa: CATSRAPPTAGDTEAFF
v_gene: TRBV7-9; abundance: .; j_gene: TRBJ2-1; d_gene: TRBD2; CDR3nt: TGTGCCAGCAGCAGGGGACTAGCGAGCGTCTATGAGCAGTTCTTC; CDR3aa: CASSRGLASVYEQFF
v_gene: TRBV7-9; abundance: .; j_gene: TRBJ2-7; d_gene: .; CDR3nt: TGTGCCAGCAGCTTCGCAGTTTCCTACGAGCAGTACTTC; CDR3aa: CASSFAVSYEQYF
v_gene: TRBV7-9; abundance: .; j_gene: TRBJ2-7; d_gene: TRBD1; CDR3nt: TGTGCCACCAGACCCGGGACAGAATACTCCTACGAGCAGTACTTC; CDR3aa: CATRPGTEYSYEQYF
v_gene: TRBV28; abundance: .; j_gene: TRBJ2-7; d_gene: .; CDR3nt: TGTGCCAGCAGTTTACACGTCCGGGTCGGCGAGCAGTACTTC; CDR3aa: CASSLHVRVGEQYF
v_gene: TRBV7-9; abundance: .; j_gene: TRBJ2-2; d_gene: TRBD1; CDR3nt: TGTGCCAGCAGCCATCCACTCCGGATACAGGGGGACACCGGGGAGCTGTTTTTT; CDR3aa: CASSHPLRIQGDTGELFF
v_gene: TRBV10-1; abundance: .; j_gene: TRBJ2-7; d_gene: .; CDR3nt: TGCGCCAGCAGTGATGGCTATTCCTACGAGCAGTACTTC; CDR3aa: CASSDGYSYEQYF
v_gene: TRBV29-1; abundance: .; j_gene: TRBJ2-5; d_gene: .; CDR3nt: TGCAGCGTTGTGAGCCCCAAAGAGACCCAGTACTTC; CDR3aa: CSVVSPKETQYF
v_gene: TRBV28; abundance: .; j_gene: TRBJ2-7; d_gene: .; CDR3nt: TGTGCCAGCAGCAGCACGGGACCCAGGGATCCCTACGAGCAGTACTTC; CDR3aa: CASSSTGPRDPYEQYF
v_gene: TRBV5-6; abundance: medium-sized; j_gene: TRBJ2-7; d_gene: .; CDR3nt: TGTGCCAGCAGCTTGAAGGGTTCTGCCGAGCAGTACTTC; CDR3aa: CASSLKGSAEQYF
v_gene: TRBV9; abundance: few; j_gene: TRBJ2-3; d_gene: .; CDR3nt: TGTGCCAGCAGCGTGGGGACTGGCACAGATACGCAGTATTTT; CDR3aa: CASSVGTGTDTQYF
v_gene: TRBV7-3; abundance: .; j_gene: TRBJ2-2; d_gene: .; CDR3nt: TGTGCCAGCAGCTTAGGCACCGGGGAGCTGTTTTTT; CDR3aa: CASSLGTGELFF
v_gene: TRBV6-5; abundance: .; j_gene: TRBJ1-2; d_gene: .; CDR3nt: TGTGCCAGCAGTTACTCGCCAGGGCCGGGCTATGGCTACACCTTC; CDR3aa: CASSYSPGPGYGYTF
v_gene: TRBV7-2; abundance: .; j_gene: TRBJ1-1; d_gene: .; CDR3nt: TGTGCCAGCAAAAGCCAAAGGGACACTGAAGCTTTCTTT; CDR3aa: CASKSQRDTEAFF